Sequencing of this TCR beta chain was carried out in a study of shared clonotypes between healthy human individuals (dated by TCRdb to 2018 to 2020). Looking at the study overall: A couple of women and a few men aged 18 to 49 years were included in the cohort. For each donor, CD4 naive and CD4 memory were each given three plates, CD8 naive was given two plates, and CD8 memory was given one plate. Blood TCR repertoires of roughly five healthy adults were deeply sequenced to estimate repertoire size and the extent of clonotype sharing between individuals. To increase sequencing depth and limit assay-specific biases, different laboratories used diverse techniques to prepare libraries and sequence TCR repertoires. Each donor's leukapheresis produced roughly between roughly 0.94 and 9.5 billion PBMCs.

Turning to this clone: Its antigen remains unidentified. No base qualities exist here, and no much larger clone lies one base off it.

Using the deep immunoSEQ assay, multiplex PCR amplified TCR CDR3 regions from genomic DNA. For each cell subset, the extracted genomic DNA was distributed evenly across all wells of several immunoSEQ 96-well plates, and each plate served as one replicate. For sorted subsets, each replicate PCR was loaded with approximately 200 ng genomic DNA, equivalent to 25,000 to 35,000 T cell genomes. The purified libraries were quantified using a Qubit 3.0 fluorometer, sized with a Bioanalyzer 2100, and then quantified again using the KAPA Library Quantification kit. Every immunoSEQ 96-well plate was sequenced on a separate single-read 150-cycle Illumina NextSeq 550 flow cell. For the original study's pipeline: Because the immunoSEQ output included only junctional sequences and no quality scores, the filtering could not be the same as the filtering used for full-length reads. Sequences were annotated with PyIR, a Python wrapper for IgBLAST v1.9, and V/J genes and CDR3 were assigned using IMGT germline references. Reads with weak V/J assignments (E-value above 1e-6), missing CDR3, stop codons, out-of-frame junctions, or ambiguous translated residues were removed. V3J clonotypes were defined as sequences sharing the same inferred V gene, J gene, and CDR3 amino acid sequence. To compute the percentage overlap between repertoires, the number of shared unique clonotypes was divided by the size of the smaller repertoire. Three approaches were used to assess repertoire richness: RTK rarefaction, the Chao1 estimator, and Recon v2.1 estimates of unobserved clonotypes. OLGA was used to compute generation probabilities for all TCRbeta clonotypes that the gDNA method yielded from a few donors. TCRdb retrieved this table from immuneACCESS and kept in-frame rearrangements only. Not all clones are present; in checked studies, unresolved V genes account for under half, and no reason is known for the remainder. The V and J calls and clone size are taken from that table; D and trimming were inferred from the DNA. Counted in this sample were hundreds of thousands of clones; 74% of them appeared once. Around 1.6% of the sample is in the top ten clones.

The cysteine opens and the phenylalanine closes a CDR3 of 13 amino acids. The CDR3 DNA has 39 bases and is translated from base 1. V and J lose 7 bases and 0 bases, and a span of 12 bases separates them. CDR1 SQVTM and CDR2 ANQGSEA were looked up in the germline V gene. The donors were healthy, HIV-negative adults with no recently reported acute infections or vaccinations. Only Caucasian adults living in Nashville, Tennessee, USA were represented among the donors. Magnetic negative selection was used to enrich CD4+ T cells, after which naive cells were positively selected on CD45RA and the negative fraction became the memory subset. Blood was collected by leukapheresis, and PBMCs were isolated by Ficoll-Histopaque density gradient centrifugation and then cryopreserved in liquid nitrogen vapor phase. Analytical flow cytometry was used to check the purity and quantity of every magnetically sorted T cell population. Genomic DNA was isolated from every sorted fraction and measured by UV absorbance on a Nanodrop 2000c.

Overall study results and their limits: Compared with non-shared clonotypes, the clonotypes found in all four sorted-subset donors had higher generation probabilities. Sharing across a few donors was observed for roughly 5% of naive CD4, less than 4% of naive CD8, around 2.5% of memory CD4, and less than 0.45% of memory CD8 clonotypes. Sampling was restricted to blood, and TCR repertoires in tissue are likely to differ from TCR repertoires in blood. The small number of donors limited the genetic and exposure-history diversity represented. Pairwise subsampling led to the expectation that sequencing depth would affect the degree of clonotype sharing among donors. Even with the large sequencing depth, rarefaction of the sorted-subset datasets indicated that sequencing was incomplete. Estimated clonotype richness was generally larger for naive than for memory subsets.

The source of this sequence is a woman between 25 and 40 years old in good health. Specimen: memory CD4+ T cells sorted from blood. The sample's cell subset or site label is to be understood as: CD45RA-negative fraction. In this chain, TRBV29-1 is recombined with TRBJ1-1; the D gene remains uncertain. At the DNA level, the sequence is TGCAGCGGAGGGCCGGCCATGAACACTGAAGCTTTCTTT. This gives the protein CSGGPAMNTEAFF.